The rows below give T cell receptor beta chains drawn from one sample of a study of shared clonotypes between healthy human individuals. The protocol was immunoSEQ multiplex PCR, while the TCRdb copy is restricted to in-frame clones and leaves out a portion. The data show under 150,000 clones, around 66% seen once. The sample consisted of memory CD8+ T cells sorted from blood. Receptors were obtained from a woman in her 30s in good health. Each CDR3 is given with its conserved first and last residue. A D gene is named only where the DNA matches it firmly. Expanded clones are given a class, and other clones once, few, many or no size at all.

J	D	size	V	CDR3	DNA
TRBJ1-5	TRBD1	few	TRBV30	CAWAGTVSNQPQHF	TGTGCCTGGGCGGGGACAGTTAGCAATCAGCCCCAGCATTTT
TRBJ2-2	-	-	TRBV7-8	CASSSSVNTGELFF	TGTGCCAGCAGCAGTAGCGTGAACACCGGGGAGCTGTTTTTT
TRBJ2-7	TRBD1	few	TRBV27	CASSETGTTYEQYF	TGTGCCAGCAGTGAGACAGGGACCACCTACGAGCAGTACTTC
TRBJ2-5	-	many	TRBV19	CASSPGLPGSETQYF	TGTGCCAGTAGTCCCGGGCTCCCTGGGTCGGAGACCCAGTACTTC
TRBJ2-1	-	many	TRBV25-1	CASSSPGEEQFF	TGTGCCAGCAGCTCCCCAGGGGAAGAGCAGTTCTTC
TRBJ1-2	-	few	TRBV29-1	CSVVEAYGYTF	TGCAGCGTTGTCGAAGCTTATGGCTACACCTTC
TRBJ2-2	-	-	TRBV5-4	CASSFSPGELFF	TGTGCCAGCAGCTTTTCCCCGGGGGAGCTGTTTTTT
TRBJ2-7	TRBD2	-	TRBV27	CASGFNRGWRTSGYEQYF	TGTGCCAGCGGATTTAACAGGGGGTGGAGGACTAGCGGCTACGAGCAGTACTTC
TRBJ2-7	-	-	TRBV5-6	CASSLGLGIYEQYF	TGTGCCAGCAGCTTGGGCCTCGGAATCTACGAGCAGTACTTC
TRBJ2-5	TRBD2	once	TRBV7-9	CASSAGGSGREETQYF	TGTGCCAGCAGCGCCGGTGGTAGCGGGAGGGAAGAGACCCAGTACTTC
TRBJ1-2	-	many	TRBV29-1	CSVEAENYGYTF	TGCAGCGTTGAGGCAGAGAACTATGGCTACACCTTC
TRBJ2-1	TRBD2	-	TRBV27	CASATGGTYNEQFF	TGTGCCAGCGCCACGGGAGGAACCTACAATGAGCAGTTCTTC
TRBJ2-3	-	-	TRBV6-4	CASSEARSGPDTQYF	TGTGCCAGCAGTGAAGCGCGGAGCGGTCCAGATACGCAGTATTTT
TRBJ2-7	-	few	TRBV6-1	CASSDVSAQYF	TGTGCCAGCAGTGACGTCTCCGCGCAGTACTTC
TRBJ1-3	TRBD1	-	TRBV15	CATSTSTGGAYTIYF	TGTGCCACCAGCACTTCGACAGGGGGCGCATACACCATATATTTT
TRBJ1-1	TRBD1	few	TRBV2	CASSDGTGVTNTEAFF	TGTGCCAGCAGTGACGGGACAGGGGTGACGAACACTGAAGCTTTCTTT
TRBJ1-2	-	many	TRBV7-6	CASSLDNYGYTF	TGTGCCAGCAGCTTAGATAACTATGGCTACACCTTC
TRBJ2-7	TRBD1	-	TRBV27	CASTPWTGSEQYF	TGTGCCAGCACCCCGTGGACAGGCAGCGAGCAGTACTTC
TRBJ1-2	TRBD1	-	TRBV27	CASGQGGSNYGYTF	TGTGCCAGCGGACAGGGAGGATCAAACTATGGCTACACCTTC
TRBJ2-7	-	-	TRBV4-1	CASSPGPLLEAPYEQYF	TGCGCCAGCAGCCCGGGGCCCCTCCTGGAGGCTCCGTACGAGCAGTACTTC
TRBJ1-2	-	-	TRBV5-1	CASSGSWEKYYGYTF	TGCGCCAGCAGCGGGTCGTGGGAAAAGTACTATGGCTACACCTTC
TRBJ1-2	-	once	TRBV13	CASSFRGSPGGYTF	TGTGCCAGCAGCTTTCGGGGGTCACCGGGGGGCTACACCTTC
TRBJ1-3	-	many	TRBV6-1	CASSEADGEENTIYF	TGTGCCAGCAGTGAGGCGGACGGCGAGGAAAACACCATATATTTT
TRBJ2-7	-	-	TRBV10-2	CASSESRDSPRYEQYF	TGCGCCAGCAGTGAGTCTCGCGACTCCCCCCGCTACGAGCAGTACTTC
TRBJ2-1	-	-	TRBV19	CASRDRATGKNEQFF	TGTGCCAGTAGAGATCGGGCCACAGGGAAAAATGAGCAGTTCTTC
TRBJ2-6	-	-	TRBV5-8	CASSLGLPGANVLTF	TGTGCCAGCAGCTTAGGGTTACCTGGGGCCAACGTCCTGACTTTC
TRBJ2-7	TRBD2	many	TRBV7-3	CASSLLAGVGVGEQYF	TGTGCCAGCAGCTTACTTGCGGGAGTAGGGGTGGGCGAGCAGTACTTC
TRBJ2-7	TRBD2	many	TRBV5-6	CASSWGGGSGSVEQYF	TGTGCCAGCAGCTGGGGTGGAGGAAGCGGGAGTGTCGAGCAGTACTTC
TRBJ2-7	-	-	TRBV6-1	CASSHRDGAVYEQYF	TGTGCCAGCAGTCATCGGGACGGGGCGGTCTACGAGCAGTACTTC
TRBJ2-5	-	-	TRBV6-1	CASSEAGSLQETQYF	TGTGCCAGCAGTGAGGCAGGGTCCCTCCAAGAGACCCAGTACTTC
TRBJ2-7	TRBD1	-	TRBV25-1	CASSPQGDRVVHEQYF	TGTGCCAGCAGCCCCCAGGGGGACAGGGTGGTCCACGAGCAGTACTTC
TRBJ2-7	TRBD2	-	TRBV29-1	CSVEDPSEREPYEQYF	TGCAGCGTTGAAGATCCTAGCGAGCGGGAGCCGTACGAGCAGTACTTC
TRBJ2-2	TRBD2	many	TRBV5-1	CASSMTSGRENTGELFF	TGCGCCAGCAGCATGACTAGCGGGAGGGAGAACACCGGGGAGCTGTTTTTT
TRBJ2-2	-	-	TRBV1	CTSSQEAVGHANTGELFF	TGCACCAGCAGCCAAGAGGCAGTGGGGCACGCGAACACCGGGGAGCTGTTTTTT
TRBJ2-7	-	few	TRBV2	CASRITAYEQYF	TGTGCCAGCAGGATAACTGCCTACGAGCAGTACTTC
TRBJ2-1	-	-	TRBV6-5	CASSYSTANEQFF	TGTGCCAGCAGTTACTCGACAGCTAATGAGCAGTTCTTC
TRBJ1-5	TRBD1	few	TRBV28	CASSLPPKGAGNQPQHF	TGTGCCAGCAGTTTACCCCCAAAGGGGGCCGGCAATCAGCCCCAGCATTTT
TRBJ2-3	-	-	TRBV5-6	CASSSTITDTQYF	TGTGCCAGCAGCTCGACTATCACAGATACGCAGTATTTT
TRBJ2-7	-	many	TRBV28	CASSPRLNLGVNPPREQYF	TGTGCCAGCAGTCCTCGACTTAATCTAGGGGTAAACCCCCCACGCGAGCAGTACTTC
TRBJ1-2	-	-	TRBV7-6	CASSLRGYGYTF	TGTGCCAGCAGCTTGCGGGGATATGGCTACACCTTC
TRBJ2-7	-	-	TRBV27	CASSLGGPSYEQYF	TGTGCCAGCAGTTTAGGGGGCCCCTCCTACGAGCAGTACTTC
TRBJ1-2	-	-	TRBV6-5	CASSYGLGAYGYTF	TGTGCCAGCAGTTACGGGCTTGGGGCGTATGGCTACACCTTC
TRBJ2-7	TRBD2	-	TRBV27	CASREPVAGTYEQYF	TGTGCCAGCAGGGAACCGGTAGCGGGGACCTACGAGCAGTACTTC
TRBJ1-2	-	once	TRBV27	CASSPQTDWNYGYTF	TGTGCCAGCAGTCCTCAGACAGACTGGAACTATGGCTACACCTTC
TRBJ1-1	TRBD1	-	TRBV27	CASSNTPGQLTEAFF	TGTGCCAGCAGTAATACTCCGGGACAGCTAACTGAAGCTTTCTTT
TRBJ1-6	TRBD1	-	TRBV27	CASSTTGRDEPLHF	TGTGCCAGCAGTACGACAGGGAGGGACGAACCCCTCCACTTT
TRBJ2-7	TRBD2	-	TRBV10-3	CAIRISGRPYEQYF	TGTGCCATCAGGATTAGCGGGAGACCCTACGAGCAGTACTTC
TRBJ2-6	-	-	TRBV2	CASSEISSSGANVLTF	TGTGCCAGCAGTGAAATCTCGAGCTCTGGGGCCAACGTCCTGACTTTC
TRBJ2-1	-	-	TRBV7-9	CASSQTLDSYNEQFF	TGTGCCAGCAGCCAGACTCTGGACAGTTACAATGAGCAGTTCTTC
TRBJ2-4	-	-	TRBV19	CASSTHLPGIHLAKNIQYF	TGTGCCAGTAGTACCCACCTTCCGGGCATCCACTTAGCCAAAAACATTCAGTACTTC
TRBJ2-7	-	-	TRBV4-1	CASSHGTIYEQYF	TGCGCCAGCAGCCACGGGACAATTTACGAGCAGTACTTC
TRBJ1-4	-	few	TRBV7-6	CASSHTRQSNEKLFF	TGTGCCAGCAGCCATACACGACAGTCTAATGAAAAACTGTTTTTT
TRBJ1-6	-	-	TRBV29-1	CSAKDASSLHF	TGCAGCGCCAAAGACGCTTCTTCCCTCCACTTT